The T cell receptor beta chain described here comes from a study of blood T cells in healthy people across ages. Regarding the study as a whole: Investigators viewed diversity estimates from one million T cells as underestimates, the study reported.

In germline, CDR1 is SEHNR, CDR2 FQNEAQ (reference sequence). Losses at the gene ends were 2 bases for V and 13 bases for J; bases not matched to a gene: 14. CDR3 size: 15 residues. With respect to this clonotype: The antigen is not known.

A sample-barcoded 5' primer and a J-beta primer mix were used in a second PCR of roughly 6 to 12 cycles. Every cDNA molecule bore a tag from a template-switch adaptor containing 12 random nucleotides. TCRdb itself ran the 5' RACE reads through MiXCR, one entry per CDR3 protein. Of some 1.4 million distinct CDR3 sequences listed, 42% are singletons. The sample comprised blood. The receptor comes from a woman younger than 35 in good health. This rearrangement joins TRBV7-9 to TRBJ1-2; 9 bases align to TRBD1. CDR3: CASSLSSTGGTSRTF. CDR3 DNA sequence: TGTGCCAGCAGCTTATCCTCGACAGGGGGGACATCTCGCACCTTC.